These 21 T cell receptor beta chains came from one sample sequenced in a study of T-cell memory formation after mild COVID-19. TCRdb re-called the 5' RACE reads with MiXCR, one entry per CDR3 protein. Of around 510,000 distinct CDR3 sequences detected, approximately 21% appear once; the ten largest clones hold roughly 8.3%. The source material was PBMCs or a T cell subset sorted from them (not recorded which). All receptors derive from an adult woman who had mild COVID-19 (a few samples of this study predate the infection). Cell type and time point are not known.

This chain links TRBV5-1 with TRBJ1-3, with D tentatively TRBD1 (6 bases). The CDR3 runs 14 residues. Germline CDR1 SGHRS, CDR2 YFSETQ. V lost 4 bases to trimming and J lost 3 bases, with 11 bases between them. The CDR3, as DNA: TGCGCCAGCAGCCCTACAGGGAATGGAAACACCATATATTTT. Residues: CASSPTGNGNTIYF.

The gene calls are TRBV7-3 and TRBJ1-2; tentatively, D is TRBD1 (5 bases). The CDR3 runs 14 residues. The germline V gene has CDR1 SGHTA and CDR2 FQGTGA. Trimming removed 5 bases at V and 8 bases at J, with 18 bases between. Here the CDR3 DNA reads TGTGCCAGCAGCCCCCAGGGATCTCTAGGGGGCTACACCTTC. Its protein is CASSPQGSLGGYTF.

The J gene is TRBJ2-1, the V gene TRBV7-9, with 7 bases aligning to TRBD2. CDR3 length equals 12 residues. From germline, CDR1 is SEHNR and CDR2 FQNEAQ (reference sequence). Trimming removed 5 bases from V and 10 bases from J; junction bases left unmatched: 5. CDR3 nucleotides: TGTGCCAGCAGCGCCACTAGCGTCGAGCAGTTCTTC. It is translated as CASSATSVEQFF.

The CDR3 spells CASSQDQWFREPQHF. The DNA of the CDR3 is TGCGCCAGCAGCCAAGATCAATGGTTTAGGGAGCCCCAGCATTTT. This rearrangement joins TRBV4-3 to TRBJ1-5; D is unresolved. CDR3 size: 15 residues. The V gene's germline CDR1 is LGHNA and CDR2 YSLEER. Trimming took 0 bases from V and 8 from J, leaving 14 bases between them.

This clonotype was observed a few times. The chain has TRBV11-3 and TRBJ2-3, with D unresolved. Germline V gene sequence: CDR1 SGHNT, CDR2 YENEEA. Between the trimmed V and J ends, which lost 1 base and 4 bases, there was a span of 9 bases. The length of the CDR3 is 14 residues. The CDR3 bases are TGTGCCAGCAGCTTAGCTCTGTTTTCAGATACGCAGTATTTT. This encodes CASSLALFSDTQYF.

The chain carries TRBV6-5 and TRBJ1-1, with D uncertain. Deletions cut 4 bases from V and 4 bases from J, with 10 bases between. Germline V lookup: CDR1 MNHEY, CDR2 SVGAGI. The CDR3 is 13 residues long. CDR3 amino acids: CASSLMVGTEAFF. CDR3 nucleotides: TGTGCCAGCAGTTTGATGGTCGGCACTGAAGCTTTCTTT.

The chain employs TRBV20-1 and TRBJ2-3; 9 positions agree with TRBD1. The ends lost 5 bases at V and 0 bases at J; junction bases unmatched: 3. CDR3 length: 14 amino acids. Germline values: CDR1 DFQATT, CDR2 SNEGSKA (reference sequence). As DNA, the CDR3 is TGCAGTGCTTCGACAGGGGGTAGCACAGATACGCAGTATTTT. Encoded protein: CSASTGGSTDTQYF.

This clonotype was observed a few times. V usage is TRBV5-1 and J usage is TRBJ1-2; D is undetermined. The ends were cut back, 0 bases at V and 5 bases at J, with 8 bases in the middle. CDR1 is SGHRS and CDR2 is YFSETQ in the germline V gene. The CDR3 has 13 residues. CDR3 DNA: TGCGCCAGCAGCTTGGCCTCGGATTATGGCTACACCTTC. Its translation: CASSLASDYGYTF. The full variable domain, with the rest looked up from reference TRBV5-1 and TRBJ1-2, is KAGVTQTPRYLIKTRGQQVTLSCSPISGHRSVSWYQQTPGQGLQFLFEYFSETQRNKGNFPGRFSGRQFSNSRSEMNVSTLELGDSALYLCASSLASDYGYTFGSGTRLTVV.

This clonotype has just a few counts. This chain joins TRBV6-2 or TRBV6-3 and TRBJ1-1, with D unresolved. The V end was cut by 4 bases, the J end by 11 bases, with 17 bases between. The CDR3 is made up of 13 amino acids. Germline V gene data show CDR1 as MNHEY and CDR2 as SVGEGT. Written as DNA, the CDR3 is TGTGCCAGCAGTTCCGTGGTTGCGTTTGGGGCTTTCTTT. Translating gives CASSSVVAFGAFF.

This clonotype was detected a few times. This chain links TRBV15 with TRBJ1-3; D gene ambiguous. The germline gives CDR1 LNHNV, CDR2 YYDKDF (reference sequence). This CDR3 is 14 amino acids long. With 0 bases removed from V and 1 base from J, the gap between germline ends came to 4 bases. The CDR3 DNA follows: TGTGCCACCAGCAGAGACCCGTCTGGAAACACCATATATTTT. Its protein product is CATSRDPSGNTIYF. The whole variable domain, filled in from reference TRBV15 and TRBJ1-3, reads DAMVIQNPRYQVTQFGKPVTLSCSQTLNHNVMYWYQQKSSQAPKLLFHYYDKDFNNEADTPDNFQSRRPNTSFCFLDIRSPGLGDTAMYLCATSRDPSGNTIYFGEGSWLTVV.

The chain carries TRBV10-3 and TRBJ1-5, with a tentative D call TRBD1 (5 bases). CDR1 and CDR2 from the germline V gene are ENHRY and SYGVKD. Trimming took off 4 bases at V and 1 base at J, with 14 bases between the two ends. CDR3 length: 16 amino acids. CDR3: CAISGSWGESNQPQHF. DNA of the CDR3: TGTGCCATCAGTGGCAGTTGGGGGGAAAGCAATCAGCCCCAGCATTTT.

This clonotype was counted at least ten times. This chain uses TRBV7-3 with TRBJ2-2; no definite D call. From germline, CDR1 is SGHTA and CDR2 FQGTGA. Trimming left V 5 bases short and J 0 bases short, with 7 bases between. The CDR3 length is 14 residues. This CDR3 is CASSTGSNTGELFF. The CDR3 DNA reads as TGTGCCAGCAGCACTGGGTCGAACACCGGGGAGCTGTTTTTT. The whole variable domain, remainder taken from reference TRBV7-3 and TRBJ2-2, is GAGVSQTPSNKVTEKGKYVELRCDPISGHTALYWYRQSLGQGPEFLIYFQGTGAADDSGLPNDRFFAVRPEGSVSTLKIQRTERGDSAVYLCASSTGSNTGELFFGEGSRLTVL.

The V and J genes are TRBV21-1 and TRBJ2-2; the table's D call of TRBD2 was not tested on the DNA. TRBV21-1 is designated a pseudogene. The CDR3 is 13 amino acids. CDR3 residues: CASSDGTTGELFF. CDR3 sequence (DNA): TGTGCCAGCAGCGACGGGACTACCGGGGAGCTGTTTTTT.

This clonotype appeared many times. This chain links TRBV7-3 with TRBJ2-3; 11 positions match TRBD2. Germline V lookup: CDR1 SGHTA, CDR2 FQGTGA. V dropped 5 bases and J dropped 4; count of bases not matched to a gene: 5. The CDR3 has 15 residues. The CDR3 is CASSGTSGSSDTQYF. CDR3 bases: TGTGCCAGCAGCGGTACTAGCGGGAGTTCAGATACGCAGTATTTT.

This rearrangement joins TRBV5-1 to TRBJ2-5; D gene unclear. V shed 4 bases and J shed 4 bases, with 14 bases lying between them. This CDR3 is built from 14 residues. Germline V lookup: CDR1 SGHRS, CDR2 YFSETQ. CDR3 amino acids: CASSPLWASETQYF. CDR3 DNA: TGCGCCAGCAGCCCCCTGTGGGCTTCAGAGACCCAGTACTTC.

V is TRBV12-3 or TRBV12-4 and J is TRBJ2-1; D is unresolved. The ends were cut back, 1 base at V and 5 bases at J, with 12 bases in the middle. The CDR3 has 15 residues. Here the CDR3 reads CASSLGEYTNNEQFF. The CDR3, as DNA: TGTGCCAGCAGTTTAGGAGAGTACACGAACAATGAGCAGTTCTTC.

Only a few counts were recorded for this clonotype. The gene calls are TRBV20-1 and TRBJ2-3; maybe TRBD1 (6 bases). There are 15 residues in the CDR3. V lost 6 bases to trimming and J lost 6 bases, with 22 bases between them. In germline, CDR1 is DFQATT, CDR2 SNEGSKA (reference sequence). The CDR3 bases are TGCAGTGCGAGCACAGGGTCGAAGGGGACCGATACGCAGTATTTT. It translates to CSASTGSKGTDTQYF.

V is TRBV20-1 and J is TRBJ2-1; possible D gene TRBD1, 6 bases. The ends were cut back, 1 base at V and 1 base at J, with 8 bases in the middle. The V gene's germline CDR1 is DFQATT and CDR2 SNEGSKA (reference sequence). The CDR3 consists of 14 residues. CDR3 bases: TGCAGTGCTAGAGGGACAGAGTCCTACAATGAGCAGTTCTTC. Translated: CSARGTESYNEQFF.

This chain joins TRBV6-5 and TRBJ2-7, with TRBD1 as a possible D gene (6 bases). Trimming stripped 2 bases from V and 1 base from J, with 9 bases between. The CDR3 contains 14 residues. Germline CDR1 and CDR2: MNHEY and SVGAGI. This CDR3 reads CASSYADSSYEQYF. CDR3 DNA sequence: TGTGCCAGCAGTTACGCGGACAGTTCCTACGAGCAGTACTTC.

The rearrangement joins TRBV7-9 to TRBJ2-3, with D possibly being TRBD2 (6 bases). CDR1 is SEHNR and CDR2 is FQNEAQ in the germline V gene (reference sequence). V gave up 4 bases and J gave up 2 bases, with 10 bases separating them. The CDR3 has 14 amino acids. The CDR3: CASSSSGYTDTQYF. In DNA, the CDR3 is TGTGCCAGCAGCTCAAGCGGGTACACAGATACGCAGTATTTT. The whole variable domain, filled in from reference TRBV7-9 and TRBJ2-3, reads DTGVSQNPRHKITKRGQNVTFRCDPISEHNRLYWYRQTLGQGPEFLTYFQNEAQLEKSRLLSDRFSAERPKGSFSTLEIQRTEQGDSAMYLCASSSSGYTDTQYFGPGTRLTVL.

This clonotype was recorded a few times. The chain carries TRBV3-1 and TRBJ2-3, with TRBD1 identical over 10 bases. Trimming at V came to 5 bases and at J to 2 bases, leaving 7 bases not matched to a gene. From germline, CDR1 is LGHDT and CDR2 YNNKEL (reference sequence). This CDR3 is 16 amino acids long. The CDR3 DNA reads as TGTGCCAGCAGCTCGACAGGGGGCCCTAACACAGATACGCAGTATTTT. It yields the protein CASSSTGGPNTDTQYF.